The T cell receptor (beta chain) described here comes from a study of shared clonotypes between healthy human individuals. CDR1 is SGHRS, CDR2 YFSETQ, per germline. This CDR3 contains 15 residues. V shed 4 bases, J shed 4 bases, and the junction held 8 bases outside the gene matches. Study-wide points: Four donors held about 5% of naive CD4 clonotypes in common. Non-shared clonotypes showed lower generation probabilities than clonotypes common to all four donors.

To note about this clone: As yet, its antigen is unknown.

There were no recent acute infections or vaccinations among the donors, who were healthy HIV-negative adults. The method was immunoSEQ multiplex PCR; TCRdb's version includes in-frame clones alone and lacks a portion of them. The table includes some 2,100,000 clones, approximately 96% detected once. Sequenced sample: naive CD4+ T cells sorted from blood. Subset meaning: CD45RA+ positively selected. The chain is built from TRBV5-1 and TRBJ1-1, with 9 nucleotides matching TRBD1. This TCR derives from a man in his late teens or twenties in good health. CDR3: CASSERGTGFTEAFF. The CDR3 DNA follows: TGCGCCAGCAGCGAAAGGGGGACAGGGTTCACTGAAGCTTTCTTT.